The source of this TCR beta chain is a study of T cell responses to AZD1222 COVID-19 vaccine. Study findings and constraints: Once two AZD1222 doses were given, Spike-specific TCR breadth and depth went up. Baseline serostatus was positive in only a handful of AZD1222 recipients.

Profiled with immunoSEQ multiplex PCR; TCRdb holds only in-frame clones, not every one. The sample consists of some 100,000 clones, 80% to 95% of them appearing once. The study pooled second doses at about 4 or about 12 weeks. The CDR3 is 14 residues long. CDR1 and CDR2 (germline): WNHNN, SYGVQD (reference sequence). Germline trimming cut 10 bases from V and 2 bases from J; bases unmatched to any gene: 11. Points on this clone: Its cognate antigen is unknown.

This clonotype was sampled from an adult who received the AZD1222 COVID-19 vaccine. The genes are TRBV10-1 and TRBJ2-7, with 7 bases lining up with TRBD2. Sequenced here: peripheral blood, sampled 28 days after the second AZD1222 dose. CDR3 coding DNA: TGCGCCATACCACGGCGGGGGACCACCTACGAGCAGTACTTC. As protein: CAIPRRGTTYEQYF.